The T cell receptor beta chain under discussion was sequenced for a study of T cell responses to AZD1222 COVID-19 vaccine (TCRdb year 2021). With regard to the full study: AZD1222 recipients whose second dose came at about 4 weeks and those whose second dose came at about 12 weeks were combined into one group, since spike-specific TCR depth and breadth did not differ between the two schedules. TCR sequencing covered more than 230 trial participants: 200 to 220 given two doses of AZD1222 and approximately 26 given two doses of MenACWY control vaccine. Trial participants were enrolled by age into subgroups of 18-55, 56-69 and 70-plus years, and around 150, 28 and 57 TCR-sequenced participants, respectively, were included in these subgroups.

This specimen's time point label, interpreted: baseline before first vaccination. Vaccinee samples came from UK trials COV001 and COV002, including a single-blind randomized controlled phase 2/3 trial of AZD1222 (ChAdOx1 nCoV-19) in healthy adults. For TCRbeta chain sequencing, PBMC samples from trial participants were taken at day 0 and at day 28 after the second dose. Turning to this clone: Its antigen specificity is not known. Qualities for individual bases were not recorded, and no much larger clone is one base off.

The study at large found these results: Conclusions about previously exposed vaccinees were limited because only 5 or 6 AZD1222 recipients were SARS-CoV-2 seropositive at baseline. A significant rise in spike-specific TCR breadth and depth was observed after two AZD1222 doses relative to day 0 and relative to MenACWY recipients. The 56-69-year group was small, and its depth increase did not reach significance, likely because of low power. Because no samples from the day 14 peak response were available, repertoires could be characterized only after the peak T cell response. CD4 TCRs associated with the vaccine covered the entire spike protein, and the dominant responses were in regions 160-218 and 743-854. Participants were mostly white British and included more females than males, and it was suggested by the authors that clonal diversity may have been underestimated. Epitopes outside the regions mutated in the B.1.351 and B.1.1.7 variants were reportedly recognized by nearly half of the unique spike-specific TCRs.

The CDR3 regions of human TCRbeta chains were analyzed by immunosequencing. Per the authors' processing: Repertoire TCRs were checked for matches against a reference library of SARS-CoV-2-specific TCRs that had been generated using the MIRA antigen-specificity platform. Breadth was defined as the fraction of unique TCRs that were SARS-CoV-2-associated. Depth was defined as the fraction of total T cells that were SARS-CoV-2-associated. Using the MIRA data, each spike-specific TCR was assigned both to the spike region to which the TCR was reactive and to a CD4 or CD8 class. Log10-transformed breadth and depth values were compared by one-way ANOVA with Sidak's multiple comparisons tests. Here the immuneACCESS table is served through TCRdb, limited to in-frame sequences with V and J called. Missing clones are a known gap in these copies; in checked studies unresolved V genes cover under half, and the rest lacks a known reason. That table gives V, J and clone size, and the DNA gave D and trimming. Here the sample has some 120,000 clones; 80% to 95% occur a single time. 1.1% of the sample goes to the ten largest clones.

Sequenced material: peripheral blood, taken on day 0 of AZD1222 vaccination. This TCR came from an adult in good health.

The CDR3 reads as follows: CASSPHRDIAEAFF. The base sequence is TGTGCCAGCAGTCCGCACCGGGACATCGCTGAAGCTTTCTTT. The chain couples TRBV6-6 to TRBJ1-1, and TRBD1 may be the D gene, going by 6 matching bases. Including cysteine and phenylalanine, the CDR3 has 14 amino acids. Only the CDR3 DNA stays, 42 bases, in frame from base 1. V was cut back by 5 bases and J by 6 bases, leaving a gap of 16 bases between them. The germline V gene encodes CDR1 MNHNY and CDR2 SVGAGI (reference sequence).